The present entry profiles one T cell receptor (beta chain) with its context. TCRdb reprocessed the 5' RACE reads with MiXCR, giving one entry per CDR3 protein. The sample consists of about 64,000 distinct CDR3 sequences, about 17% of them appearing once. This sample stems from a study of early T cells in non-severe SARS-CoV-2 infection. The CDR3 runs to 13 residues. CDR1 and CDR2 from the germline V gene are SNHLY and FYNNEI. V lost 6 bases, J lost 1 base, and 9 bases lay in between. The specimen comprised whole blood, sampled at baseline. The receptor was derived from an adult who was a healthcare worker with PCR-confirmed SARS-CoV-2 infection or an uninfected control (not recorded which). The genes are TRBV2 and TRBJ1-1; D might be TRBD1 (6 bases). The CDR3 protein is CASSMTGNTEAFF. The CDR3 nucleotides read TGTGCCAGCAGCATGACAGGGAACACTGAAGCTTTCTTT.